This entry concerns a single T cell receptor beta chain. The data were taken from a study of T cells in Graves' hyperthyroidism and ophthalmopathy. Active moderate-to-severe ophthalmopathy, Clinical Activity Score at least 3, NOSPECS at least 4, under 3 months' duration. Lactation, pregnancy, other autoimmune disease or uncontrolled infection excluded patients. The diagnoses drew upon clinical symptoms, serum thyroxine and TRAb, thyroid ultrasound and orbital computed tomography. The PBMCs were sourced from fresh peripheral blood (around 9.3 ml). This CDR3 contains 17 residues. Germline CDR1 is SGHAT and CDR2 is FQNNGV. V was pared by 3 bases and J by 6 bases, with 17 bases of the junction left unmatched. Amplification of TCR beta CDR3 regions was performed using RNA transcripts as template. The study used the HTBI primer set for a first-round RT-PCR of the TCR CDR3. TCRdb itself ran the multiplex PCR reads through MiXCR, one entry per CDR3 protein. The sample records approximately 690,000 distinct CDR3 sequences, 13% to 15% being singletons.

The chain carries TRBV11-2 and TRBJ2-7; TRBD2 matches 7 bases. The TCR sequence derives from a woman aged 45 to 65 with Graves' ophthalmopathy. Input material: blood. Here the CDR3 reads CASSFWVWVSGKGEQYF. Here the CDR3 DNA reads TGTGCCAGCAGCTTCTGGGTCTGGGTAAGCGGGAAGGGCGAGCAGTACTTC.